These 26 T cell receptor beta chains share one sample of origin, sequenced in a study of T cells in localized non-small cell lung cancer. Method: immunoSEQ multiplex PCR; TCRdb's copy keeps in-frame clones and lacks some. There are over a thousand clones in the sample; 22% occur only once, and about 16% lies in the top ten. The sample here was normal lung tissue next to the tumor, taken before any cancer treatment. The receptors were sampled from a female donor older than 55 with stage I squamous cell lung carcinoma.

In its sample, this clone is medium-sized. This chain connects TRBV6-8 to TRBJ1-1; perhaps TRBD1 as D (6 bases). Trimming left V 5 bases short and J 5 bases short, with 12 bases between. There are 13 residues in the CDR3. CDR1 and CDR2 from the germline V gene are MNHGY and SAAAGT. The CDR3 DNA sequence: TGTGCCAGCAGTCAACAGGGCGCTACTGAAGCTTTCTTT. It specifies CASSQQGATEAFF.

CDR3 amino acids: CAIREKGFMSSPLHF. The CDR3 nucleotides read TGTGCCATCAGAGAGAAGGGCTTCATGAGTTCACCCCTCCACTTT. The chain joins TRBV6-8 to TRBJ1-6; D unclear. The CDR3 has 15 amino acids. Germline V gives CDR1 MNHGY, CDR2 SAAAGT. The V end was cut by 10 bases, the J end by 9 bases, with 22 bases between.

CDR3 loop: CASTMGDNVEAFF. The CDR3 DNA is TGTGCCAGTACCATGGGGGACAATGTCGAAGCTTTCTTT. This chain links TRBV19 with TRBJ1-1; D perhaps matches TRBD1 (6 bases). V dropped 7 bases and J dropped 8 bases, with 17 bases sitting between them. From germline, CDR1 is LNHDA and CDR2 SQIVND (reference sequence). This CDR3 has 13 residues.

J is TRBJ1-1 and V is TRBV30; no firm D call. CDR3 length: 11 residues. The germline V gene has CDR1 GTSNPN and CDR2 SVGIG (reference sequence). V was trimmed by 6 bases and J by 1 base, leaving 6 bases between them. The CDR3 DNA reads TGTGCCTGCGGGGAGAACACTGAAGCTTTCTTT. It is translated as CACGENTEAFF.

This clone turned up a few times. The chain joins TRBV11-3 to TRBJ1-2; 11 bases are shared with TRBD1. This CDR3 contains 14 residues. Unmatched junction bases numbered 4, after V lost 5 bases and J lost 5 bases. The germline gives CDR1 SGHNT, CDR2 YENEEA. The CDR3 loop is CASSRGTGGYGYTF. CDR3 nucleotides: TGTGCCAGCAGCCGTGGGACAGGGGGATATGGCTACACCTTC.

This clone was observed a few times. The chain couples TRBV4-1 to TRBJ1-4, with TRBD1 matching 7 bases. Germline trimming cut 3 bases from V and 2 bases from J; bases unmatched to any gene: 9. CDR3 length equals 17 residues. Germline V CDR1 and CDR2: MGHRA, YSYEKL. CDR3 region: CASSQSTGMLTNEKLFF. The CDR3 DNA sequence: TGCGCCAGCAGCCAGTCGACAGGGATGTTGACTAATGAAAAACTGTTTTTT.

This chain uses TRBV9 with TRBJ1-5; D unclear. Between the trimmed V and J ends, which lost 7 bases and 2 bases, there was a span of 10 bases. CDR1 SGDLS and CDR2 YYNGEE come from the germline V gene. CDR3 length equals 13 residues. This CDR3 is CASRDDGNQPQHF. In DNA, the CDR3 is TGTGCCAGCCGGGATGACGGCAATCAGCCCCAGCATTTT.

The chain couples TRBV18 to TRBJ2-5; a possible D gene is TRBD2 (5 bases). Trimming pared 6 bases from V and 2 bases from J, leaving 13 bases between. The CDR3 sequence is 14 residues long. Germline assignment: CDR1 KGHSH and CDR2 LQKENI. The CDR3 DNA is TGTGCCAGCTCCCGGGGAGTAGAGCAAGAGACCCAGTACTTC. Its protein product is CASSRGVEQETQYF.

The table lists this clone with a few counts. This rearrangement joins TRBV28 to TRBJ2-7; TRBD2 aligns across 7 bases. V was clipped by 6 bases and J by 6 bases; unmatched bases: 11. Germline lookup yields CDR1 MDHEN and CDR2 SYDVKM. This CDR3 contains 14 residues. Here the CDR3 reads CASRGPSGSGEQYF. The CDR3 DNA reads TGTGCCAGCAGGGGCCCTAGCGGTTCAGGCGAGCAGTACTTC.

J is TRBJ1-2 and V is TRBV6-8, with D tentatively TRBD1 (5 bases). The CDR3 consists of 13 residues. Germline V gene data show CDR1 as MNHGY and CDR2 as SAAAGT. With 10 bases removed from V and 5 bases from J, the gap between germline ends came to 17 bases. The CDR3 region has the DNA TGTGCCACCGGTGGCGGGACGAGGTATGGCTACACCTTC. It yields the protein CATGGGTRYGYTF.

V and J are TRBV11-3 and TRBJ2-3; a weak D match, TRBD1 (6 bases). V lost 5 bases and J 1 base, leaving 16 bases between the germline ends. The CDR3 length is 16 residues. Germline V CDR1 and CDR2: SGHNT, YENEEA. In nucleotides, the CDR3 is TGTGCCAGCAGCACCTCGACAGGCGCAGGCACAGATACGCAGTATTTT. Protein: CASSTSTGAGTDTQYF. Drawing the rest from reference TRBV11-3 and TRBJ2-3, the complete variable domain is EAGVVQSPRYKIIEKKQPVAFWCNPISGHNTLYWYLQNLGQGPELLIRYENEEAVDDSQLPKDRFSAERLKGVDSTLKIQPAELGDSAVYLCASSTSTGAGTDTQYFGPGTRLTVL.

In its sample, this clone ranks as medium-sized. The CDR3: CASSPFRGVGNEQFF. As DNA, the CDR3 is TGTGCCAGCAGTCCCTTTCGGGGCGTGGGAAATGAGCAGTTCTTC. The chain joins TRBV6-8 to TRBJ2-1; the D call may be TRBD1 or TRBD2 (5 bases each). The CDR3 has 15 residues. Germline V gives CDR1 MNHGY, CDR2 SAAAGT. V shed 5 bases and J shed 7 bases, with 18 bases lying between them.

This sequence joins TRBV4-1 and TRBJ1-5, with 7 nucleotides matching TRBD1. CDR1 and CDR2 from the germline V gene are MGHRA and YSYEKL. After removal of 5 bases from V and 2 bases from J, the junction contained 6 bases not matched to a gene. CDR3 length equals 15 residues. CDR3 sequence reads: CASSSRDSRNQPQHF. As DNA, the CDR3 is TGCGCCAGCAGCTCCCGGGACAGTCGCAATCAGCCCCAGCATTTT.

This clone turned up a few times. The rearrangement joins TRBV11-3 to TRBJ2-2, with 8 bases lining up with TRBD1. The V and J ends lost 5 bases and 5 bases, in that order; junction bases with no gene match: 10. The CDR3 contains 16 residues. Germline V gene lookup returns CDR1 SGHNT and CDR2 YENEEA. CDR3 in DNA: TGTGCCAGCAGCCAAAGCCGGACAGGGAAAACCGGGGAGCTGTTTTTT. Translated, it gives CASSQSRTGKTGELFF.

This clone was counted between two and nine times. The J gene is TRBJ2-2, the V gene TRBV9, with unresolved D. V was trimmed by 0 bases and J by 2 bases, leaving 5 bases between them. CDR1 is SGDLS and CDR2 is YYNGEE in the germline V gene. This CDR3 is 14 amino acids long. This chain's CDR3 is CASSVDPNTGELFF. The CDR3 region has the DNA TGTGCCAGCAGCGTAGACCCCAACACCGGGGAGCTGTTTTTT.

This chain connects TRBV11-3 to TRBJ2-2, with 10 bases fitting TRBD2. J lost 7 bases, V lost 5 bases, and 10 bases had no gene match. Germline V lookup: CDR1 SGHNT, CDR2 YENEEA. This CDR3 contains 16 residues. The CDR3 spells CASSPPAGGRGGELFF. The CDR3 DNA is TGTGCCAGCAGCCCCCCAGCGGGAGGGCGGGGCGGGGAGCTGTTTTTT. Full variable domain (missing parts from reference TRBV11-3 and TRBJ2-2): EAGVVQSPRYKIIEKKQPVAFWCNPISGHNTLYWYLQNLGQGPELLIRYENEEAVDDSQLPKDRFSAERLKGVDSTLKIQPAELGDSAVYLCASSPPAGGRGGELFFGEGSRLTVL.

The chain joins TRBV5-1 to TRBJ1-2; no clear D. The V end lost 2 bases, the J end lost 0 bases, and 14 bases lay between the germline ends. From germline, CDR1 is SGHRS and CDR2 YFSETQ. This CDR3 region has 16 residues. The CDR3 coding sequence is TGCGCCAGCAGCTTTAACAGCCGCACCGCTAACTATGGCTACACCTTC. Its translation: CASSFNSRTANYGYTF.

As for this clone: Some base is unread or ambiguous, which is why its residue reads as X. This rearrangement joins TRBV5-1 to TRBJ2-3; TRBD1 is a possible D gene (6 bases). The CDR3 is 14 residues long. Trimming cost V 4 bases and J 6 bases, with 15 bases left between them. Germline CDR1 reads SGHRS; CDR2 reads YFSETQ. The CDR3 DNA follows: TGCGCCAGCAGCAAGGACACAGGGAYCGATACGCAGTATTTT. Translating it yields CASSKDTGXDTQYF.

This clone has a handful of counts. The chain uses TRBV19 and TRBJ1-4; 7 bases are a match to TRBD1. V shed 5 bases and J 0 bases; nucleotides not matched to a gene: 3. The CDR3 is 15 amino acids. From germline, CDR1 is LNHDA and CDR2 SQIVND (reference sequence). The DNA of the CDR3 is TGTGCCAGTAGTTCCGGGACAGCAACTAATGAAAAACTGTTTTTT. The encoded protein is CASSSGTATNEKLFF.

Relative to its sample, this clone is large. The rearrangement links TRBV11-3 to TRBJ1-1, with TRBD1 matching over 7 bases. The CDR3 runs to 14 residues. V dropped 3 bases and J dropped 3; count of bases not matched to a gene: 4. Germline lookup yields CDR1 SGHNT and CDR2 YENEEA. The CDR3 loop is CASSLGGQHTEAFF. Here the CDR3 DNA reads TGTGCCAGCAGCTTGGGGGGACAGCACACTGAAGCTTTCTTT.

This clone was counted a single time. The chain employs TRBV18 and TRBJ2-2; D remains unclear. Germline V gene data show CDR1 as KGHSH and CDR2 as LQKENI. V shed 3 bases and J shed 1 base, with 0 bases lying between them. CDR3 length: 12 residues. The CDR3 region has the DNA TGTGCCAGCTCACCGAACACCGGGGAGCTGTTTTTT. It encodes CASSPNTGELFF.

The chain combines TRBV30 with TRBJ2-3; 7 positions agree with TRBD2. The ends lost 2 bases at V and 5 bases at J; junction bases unmatched: 4. This CDR3 is 13 amino acids long. Germline CDR1 is GTSNPN and CDR2 is SVGIG (reference sequence). As DNA, the CDR3 is TGTGCCTGGAGTACCAGCGGGGTAGATACGCAGTATTTT. Its translation is CAWSTSGVDTQYF.

This clone was detected a few times. The V and J genes are TRBV28 and TRBJ2-7; tentative D call: TRBD1 (6 bases). The CDR3 length is 16 residues. V lost 5 bases, J lost 3 bases, and 20 bases lay in between. Looked up from germline, CDR1 is MDHEN and CDR2 is SYDVKM. CDR3 loop: CASSRLLRGLHYEQYF. In DNA form, the CDR3 reads TGTGCCAGCAGTCGCTTACTCAGGGGCCTCCACTACGAGCAGTACTTC.

V is TRBV18 and J is TRBJ2-1; 14 bases match TRBD2. V was clipped by 6 bases and J by 3 bases; unmatched bases: 10. This CDR3 has 18 residues. Germline V CDR1 and CDR2: KGHSH, LQKENI. Written as DNA, the CDR3 is TGTGCCAGCTCTCCCCCGGGACTAGCGGGAGCCCTCTACAATGAGCAGTTCTTC. Its translation is CASSPPGLAGALYNEQFF.

About this clone itself: Other DNA sequences in the sample encode the same CDR3. This sequence joins TRBV28 and TRBJ2-7; D is unclear. Trimming took 3 bases from V and 4 from J, leaving 7 bases between them. CDR1 and CDR2 from the germline V gene are MDHEN and SYDVKM. The length of the CDR3 is 12 residues. This chain's CDR3 is CASSFSSYEQYF. The CDR3, as DNA: TGTGCCAGCAGTTTTTCGTCGTACGAGCAGTACTTC.

The gene calls are TRBV9 and TRBJ2-1; D not certain. The CDR3 length is 13 residues. The germline V gene has CDR1 SGDLS and CDR2 YYNGEE. V lost 5 bases, J lost 6 bases, and 12 bases lay in between. CDR3 protein: CASSGYWVNEQFF. Written as DNA, the CDR3 is TGTGCCAGCAGTGGCTACTGGGTCAATGAGCAGTTCTTC. Supplemented by reference TRBV9 and TRBJ2-1, the full variable domain reads DSGVTQTPKHLITATGQRVTLRCSPRSGDLSVYWYQQSLDQGLQFLIQYYNGEERAKGNILERFSAQQFPDLHSELNLSSLELGDSALYFCASSGYWVNEQFFGPGTRLTVL.